The 7 T cell receptor beta chains listed next were all sequenced from one sample in a study of shared clonotypes between healthy human individuals. Clones were read by immunoSEQ multiplex PCR, and TCRdb kept only the in-frame ones, dropping some. The data contain roughly 2.2 million clones, around 92% of them singletons. Source material: naive CD4+ T cells from PBMCs. Subset given: CD45RA+ positively selected. The origin of the receptors is a man aged 18-30 years in good health. Some clones in this sample may be carry-over from other donors' samples.

V is TRBV5-1 and J is TRBJ2-7; D tentatively reads TRBD1 or TRBD2 (5 bases each). V lost 2 bases, J lost 0 bases, and 12 bases lay in between. CDR3 size: 15 residues. Germline V CDR1 and CDR2: SGHRS, YFSETQ. The CDR3: CASSLEGISSYEQYF. CDR3 DNA: TGCGCCAGCAGCTTAGAGGGGATAAGCTCCTACGAGCAGTACTTC.

A note on this clone: One end of the junction fails to match germline, which may point to a read error. This rearrangement joins TRBV7-8 to TRBJ1-5, with 12 bases lining up with TRBD1. CDR1 is SGHVS and CDR2 is FQNEAQ in the germline V gene. CDR3 size: 15 residues. The CDR3 DNA reads as TGTGCCAGCAGCTCCGGGACAGGGGGCAAGCAGCCCCAGCATTTT. It specifies CASSSGTGGKQPQHF.

This clone was seen just once. The chain employs TRBV7-2 and TRBJ2-7; TRBD2 aligns across 11 bases. The V and J ends lost 5 bases and 2 bases, in that order; junction bases with no gene match: 8. Germline V lookup: CDR1 SGHTA, CDR2 FQGNSA. There are 16 residues in the CDR3. CDR3 in amino acids: CASSPSRLAGPYEQYF. The CDR3, as DNA: TGTGCCAGCAGCCCCTCTCGACTAGCGGGACCCTACGAGCAGTACTTC. The complete variable domain, with remaining parts taken from reference TRBV7-2 and TRBJ2-7, reads GAGVSQSPSNKVTEKGKDVELRCDPISGHTALYWYRQSLGQGLEFLIYFQGNSAPDKSGLPSDRFSAERTGGSVSTLTIQRTQQEDSAVYLCASSPSRLAGPYEQYFGPGTRLTVT.

The gene calls are TRBV4-2 and TRBJ2-2; no firm D call. Germline CDR1 reads LGHNA; CDR2 reads YNFKEQ. CDR3 length: 16 amino acids. The V end was cut by 3 bases, the J end by 0 bases, with 11 bases between. CDR3 sequence: CASSQTLSTNTGELFF. CDR3 in DNA: TGTGCCAGCAGCCAGACCCTTTCGACGAACACCGGGGAGCTGTTTTTT.

The chain carries TRBV11-2 and TRBJ2-7; D call uncertain. This CDR3 comprises 11 residues. V dropped 3 bases and J dropped 5 bases, with 5 bases sitting between them. CDR1 and CDR2 (germline): SGHAT, FQNNGV. CDR3 DNA sequence: TGTGCCAGCAGCTTGTTCGACGAGCAGTACTTC. Translation: CASSLFDEQYF. The whole variable domain, filled in from reference TRBV11-2 and TRBJ2-7, reads EAGVAQSPRYKIIEKRQSVAFWCNPISGHATLYWYQQILGQGPKLLIQFQNNGVVDDSQLPKDRFSAERLKGVDSTLKIQPAKLEDSAVYLCASSLFDEQYFGPGTRLTVT.

This rearrangement joins TRBV9 to TRBJ2-3; D call uncertain. The germline gives CDR1 SGDLS, CDR2 YYNGEE. The V and J ends lost 0 bases and 0 bases respectively, with 17 bases between them. This CDR3 contains 18 residues. The CDR3 DNA follows: TGTGCCAGCAGCGTAGGCATAGGGCGAGGAAGTAGCACAGATACGCAGTATTTT. It encodes CASSVGIGRGSSTDTQYF.

The chain combines TRBV28 with TRBJ2-7, with 7 bases matching TRBD1. Germline V lookup: CDR1 MDHEN, CDR2 SYDVKM. The junction had 13 bases not matched to a gene; V was cut back by 7 bases and J by 1 base. This CDR3 is 16 amino acids long. The CDR3 here is CASKFRDSAISYEQYF. DNA for the CDR3: TGTGCCAGCAAATTCCGGGACAGCGCCATTTCCTACGAGCAGTACTTC. Full variable domain (rest looked up from reference TRBV28 and TRBJ2-7): DVKVTQSSRYLVKRTGEKVFLECVQDMDHENMFWYRQDPGLGLRLIYFSYDVKMKEKGDIPEGYSVSREKKERFSLILESASTNQTSMYLCASKFRDSAISYEQYFGPGTRLTVT.